This TCR beta chain appears in the sequencing data of a study of Graves' ophthalmopathy and Graves' hyperthyroidism. Study-wide context: Peripheral blood was gathered at first diagnosis, ahead of any treatment whatsoever. Findings of the study overall: Most clonotypes expanded in thyroid above 0.001 frequency were present in blood too.

Enrollment excluded any patients with other autoimmune diseases, uncontrolled infections, pregnancy or lactation. TCR beta CDR3 regions were amplified from RNA transcripts. HTBI primers primed a first-round RT-PCR, and a second-round multiplex PCR followed. TCRdb called the multiplex PCR reads again in MiXCR, with one record for every CDR3 protein. The sample records about 370,000 distinct CDR3 sequences, about 18% being singletons. CDR1 and CDR2 (germline): MNHEY, SVGEGT. V lost 0 bases and J lost 1, with 7 bases in between. This CDR3 comprises 15 residues. This clonotype was seen many times. Its antigen is still unknown.

The chain combines TRBV6-2 or TRBV6-3 with TRBJ1-3, with D unresolved. The sequence derives from an adult woman with stable Graves' hyperthyroidism. The sample consisted of peripheral blood. The CDR3: CASSYSRHSGNTIYF. The CDR3 DNA follows: TGTGCCAGCAGTTACTCGAGACATTCTGGAAACACCATATATTTT.